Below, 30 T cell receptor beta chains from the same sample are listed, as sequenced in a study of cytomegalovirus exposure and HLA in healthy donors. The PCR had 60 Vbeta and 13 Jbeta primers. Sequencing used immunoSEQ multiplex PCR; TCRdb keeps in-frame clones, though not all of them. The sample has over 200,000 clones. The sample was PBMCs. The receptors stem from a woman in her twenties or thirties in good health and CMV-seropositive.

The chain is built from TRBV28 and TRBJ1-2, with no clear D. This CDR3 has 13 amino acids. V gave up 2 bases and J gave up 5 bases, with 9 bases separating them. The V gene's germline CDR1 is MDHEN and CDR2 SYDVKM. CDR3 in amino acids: CASSLAIDYGYTF. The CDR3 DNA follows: TGTGCCAGCAGTTTAGCGATAGATTATGGCTACACCTTC.

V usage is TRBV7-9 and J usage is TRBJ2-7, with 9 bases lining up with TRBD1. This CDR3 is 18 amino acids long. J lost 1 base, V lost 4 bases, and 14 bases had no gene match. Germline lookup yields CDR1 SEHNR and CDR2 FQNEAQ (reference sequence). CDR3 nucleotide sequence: TGTGCCAGCAGCTCAGCACCTAGACAGGGGGTTCTTTCCTACGAGCAGTACTTC. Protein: CASSSAPRQGVLSYEQYF.

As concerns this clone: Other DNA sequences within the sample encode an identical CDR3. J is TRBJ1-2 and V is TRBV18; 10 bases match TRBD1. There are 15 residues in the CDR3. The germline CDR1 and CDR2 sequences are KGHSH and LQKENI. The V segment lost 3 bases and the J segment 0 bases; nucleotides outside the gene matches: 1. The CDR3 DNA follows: TGTGCCAGCTCACCCGGACAGGGGGCTAACTATGGCTACACCTTC. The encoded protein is CASSPGQGANYGYTF.

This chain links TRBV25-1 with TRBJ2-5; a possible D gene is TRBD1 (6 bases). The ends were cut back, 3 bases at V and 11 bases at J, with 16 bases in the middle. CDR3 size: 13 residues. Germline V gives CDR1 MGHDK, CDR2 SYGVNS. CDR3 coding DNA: TGTGCCAGCAGTGACCCAGGGGCCGGAGAGCAGTACTTC. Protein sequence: CASSDPGAGEQYF.

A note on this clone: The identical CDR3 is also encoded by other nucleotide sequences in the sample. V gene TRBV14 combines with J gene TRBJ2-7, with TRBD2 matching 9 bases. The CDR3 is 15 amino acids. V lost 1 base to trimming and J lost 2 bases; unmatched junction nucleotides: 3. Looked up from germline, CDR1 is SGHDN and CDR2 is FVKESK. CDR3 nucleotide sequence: TGTGCCAGCAGCCAAGTGACTAGCGGAGCCTACGAGCAGTACTTC. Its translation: CASSQVTSGAYEQYF. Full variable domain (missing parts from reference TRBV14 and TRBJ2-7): EAGVTQFPSHSVIEKGQTVTLRCDPISGHDNLYWYRRVMGKEIKFLLHFVKESKQDESGMPNNRFLAERTGGTYSTLKVQPAELEDSGVYFCASSQVTSGAYEQYFGPGTRLTVT.

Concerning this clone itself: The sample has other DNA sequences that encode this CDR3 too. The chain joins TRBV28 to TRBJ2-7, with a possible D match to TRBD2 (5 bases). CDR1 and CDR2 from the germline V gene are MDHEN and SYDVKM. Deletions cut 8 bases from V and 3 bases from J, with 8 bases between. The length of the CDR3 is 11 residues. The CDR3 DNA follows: TGTGCCAGCTCCCGGGGCTACGAGCAGTACTTC. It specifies CASSRGYEQYF.

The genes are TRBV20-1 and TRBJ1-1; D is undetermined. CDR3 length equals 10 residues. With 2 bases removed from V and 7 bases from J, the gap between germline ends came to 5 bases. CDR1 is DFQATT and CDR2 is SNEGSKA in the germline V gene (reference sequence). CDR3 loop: CSARHSEAFF. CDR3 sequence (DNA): TGCAGTGCTAGACACAGTGAAGCTTTCTTT.

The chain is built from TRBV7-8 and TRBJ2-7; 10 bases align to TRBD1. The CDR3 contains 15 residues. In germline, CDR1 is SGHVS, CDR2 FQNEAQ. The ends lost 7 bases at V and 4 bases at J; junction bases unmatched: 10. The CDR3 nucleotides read TGTGCCAGCAACCCCTTCGGACAGGGGGTGTACGAGCAGTACTTC. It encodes CASNPFGQGVYEQYF.

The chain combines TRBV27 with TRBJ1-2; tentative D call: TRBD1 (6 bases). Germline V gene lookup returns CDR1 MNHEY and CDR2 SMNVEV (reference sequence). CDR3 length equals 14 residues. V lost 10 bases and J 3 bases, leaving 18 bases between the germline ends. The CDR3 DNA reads TGTGCCAAGATTAGACGACAGGACTACTATGGCTACACCTTC. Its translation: CAKIRRQDYYGYTF.

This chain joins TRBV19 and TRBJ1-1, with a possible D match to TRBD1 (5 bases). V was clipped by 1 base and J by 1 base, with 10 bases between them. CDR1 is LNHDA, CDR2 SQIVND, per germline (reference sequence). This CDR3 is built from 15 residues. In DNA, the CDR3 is TGTGCCAGTAGTATAGCCCTACAGGAGAACACTGAAGCTTTCTTT. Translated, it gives CASSIALQENTEAFF.

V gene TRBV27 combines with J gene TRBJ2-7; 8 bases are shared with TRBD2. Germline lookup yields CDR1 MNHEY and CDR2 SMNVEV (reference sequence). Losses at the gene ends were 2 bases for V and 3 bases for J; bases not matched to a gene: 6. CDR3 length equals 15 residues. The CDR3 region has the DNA TGTGCCAGCAGTTTAGCAATAGCGGGGAGCTACGAGCAGTACTTC. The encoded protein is CASSLAIAGSYEQYF.

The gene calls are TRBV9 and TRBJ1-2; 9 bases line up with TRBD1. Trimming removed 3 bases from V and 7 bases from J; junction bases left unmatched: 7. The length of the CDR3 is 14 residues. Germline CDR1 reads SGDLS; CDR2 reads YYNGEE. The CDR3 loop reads CASSATGGLGGYTF. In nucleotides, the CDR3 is TGTGCCAGCAGCGCCACAGGGGGCTTGGGTGGCTACACCTTC.

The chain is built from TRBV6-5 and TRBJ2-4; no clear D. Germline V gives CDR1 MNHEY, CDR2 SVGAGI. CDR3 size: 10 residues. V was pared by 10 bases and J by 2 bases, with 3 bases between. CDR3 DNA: TGTGCCACCACCAAAAACATTCAGTACTTC. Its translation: CATTKNIQYF.

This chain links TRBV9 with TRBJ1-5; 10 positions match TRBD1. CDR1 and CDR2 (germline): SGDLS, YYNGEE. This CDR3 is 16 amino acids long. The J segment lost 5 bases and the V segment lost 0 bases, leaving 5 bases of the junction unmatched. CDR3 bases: TGTGCCAGCAGCGTAGGGATTGGGACAGGGGATCAGCCCCAGCATTTT. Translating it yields CASSVGIGTGDQPQHF.

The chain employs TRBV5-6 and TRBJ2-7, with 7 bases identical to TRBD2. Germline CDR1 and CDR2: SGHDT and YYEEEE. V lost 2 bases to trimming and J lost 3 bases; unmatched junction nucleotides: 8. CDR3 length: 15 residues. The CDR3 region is CASSLRLAVFYEQYF. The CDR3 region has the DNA TGTGCCAGCAGCTTAAGGCTAGCGGTCTTCTACGAGCAGTACTTC.

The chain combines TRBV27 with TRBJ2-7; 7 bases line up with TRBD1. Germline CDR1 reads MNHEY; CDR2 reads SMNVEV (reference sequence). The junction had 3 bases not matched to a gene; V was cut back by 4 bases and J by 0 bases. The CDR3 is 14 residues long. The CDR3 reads CASSSTGVSYEQYF. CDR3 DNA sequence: TGTGCCAGCAGTTCAACAGGGGTCTCCTACGAGCAGTACTTC.

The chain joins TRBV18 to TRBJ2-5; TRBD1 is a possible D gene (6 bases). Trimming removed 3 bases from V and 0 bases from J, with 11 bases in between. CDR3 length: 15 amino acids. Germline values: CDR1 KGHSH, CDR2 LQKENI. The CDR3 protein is CASSPSTGNQETQYF. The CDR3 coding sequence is TGTGCCAGCTCACCGTCGACAGGAAACCAAGAGACCCAGTACTTC.

The CDR3 protein is CASSEASGGYEQYF. CDR3 bases: TGTGCCAGCAGTGAGGCTAGCGGGGGGTACGAGCAGTACTTC. The chain uses TRBV2 and TRBJ2-5; 11 bases agree with TRBD2. The J call may be wrong; the DNA end is better matched by TRBJ2-7. CDR1 is SNHLY and CDR2 is FYNNEI in the germline V gene. The CDR3 length is 14 residues.

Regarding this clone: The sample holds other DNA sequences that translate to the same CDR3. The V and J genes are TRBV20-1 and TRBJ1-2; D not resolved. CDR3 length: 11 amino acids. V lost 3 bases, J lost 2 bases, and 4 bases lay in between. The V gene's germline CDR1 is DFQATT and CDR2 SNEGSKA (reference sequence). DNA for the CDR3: TGCAGTGCTAGGGAGAACTATGGCTACACCTTC. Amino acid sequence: CSARENYGYTF.

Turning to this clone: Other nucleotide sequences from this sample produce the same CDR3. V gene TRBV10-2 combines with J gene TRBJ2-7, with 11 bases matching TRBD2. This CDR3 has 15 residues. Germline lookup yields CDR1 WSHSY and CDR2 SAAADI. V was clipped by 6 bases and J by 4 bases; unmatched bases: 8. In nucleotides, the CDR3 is TGCGCCAGCAGGCAAACTAGCGGGAGATTATACGAGCAGTACTTC. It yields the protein CASRQTSGRLYEQYF.

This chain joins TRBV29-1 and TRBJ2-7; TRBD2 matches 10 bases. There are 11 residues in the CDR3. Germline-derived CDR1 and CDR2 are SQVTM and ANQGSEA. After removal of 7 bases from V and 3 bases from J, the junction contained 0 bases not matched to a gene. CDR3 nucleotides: TGCAGCGGACTAGCGGGCTACGAGCAGTACTTC. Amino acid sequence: CSGLAGYEQYF.

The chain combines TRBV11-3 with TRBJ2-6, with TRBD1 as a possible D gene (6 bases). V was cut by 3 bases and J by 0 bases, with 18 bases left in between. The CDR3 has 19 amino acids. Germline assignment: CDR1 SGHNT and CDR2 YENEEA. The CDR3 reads CASSFGGPTSSSGANVLTF. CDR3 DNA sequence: TGTGCCAGCAGCTTTGGGGGCCCCACCTCCAGCTCTGGGGCCAACGTCCTGACTTTC. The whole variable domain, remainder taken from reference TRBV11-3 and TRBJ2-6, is EAGVVQSPRYKIIEKKQPVAFWCNPISGHNTLYWYLQNLGQGPELLIRYENEEAVDDSQLPKDRFSAERLKGVDSTLKIQPAELGDSAVYLCASSFGGPTSSSGANVLTFGAGSRLTVL.

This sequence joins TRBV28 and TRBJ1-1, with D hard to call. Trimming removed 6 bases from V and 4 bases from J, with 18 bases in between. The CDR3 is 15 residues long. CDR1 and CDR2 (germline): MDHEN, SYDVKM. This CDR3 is CASSPERVLSTEAFF. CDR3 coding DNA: TGTGCCAGCAGCCCGGAGCGGGTTTTGAGCACTGAAGCTTTCTTT. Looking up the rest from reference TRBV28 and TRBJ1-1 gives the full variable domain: DVKVTQSSRYLVKRTGEKVFLECVQDMDHENMFWYRQDPGLGLRLIYFSYDVKMKEKGDIPEGYSVSREKKERFSLILESASTNQTSMYLCASSPERVLSTEAFFGQGTRLTVV.

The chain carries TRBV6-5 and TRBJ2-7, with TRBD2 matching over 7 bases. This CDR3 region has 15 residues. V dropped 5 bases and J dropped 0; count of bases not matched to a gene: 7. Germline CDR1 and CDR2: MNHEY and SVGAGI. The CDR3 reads CASSPPGGSSYEQYF. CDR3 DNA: TGTGCCAGCAGTCCTCCGGGGGGAAGCTCCTACGAGCAGTACTTC.

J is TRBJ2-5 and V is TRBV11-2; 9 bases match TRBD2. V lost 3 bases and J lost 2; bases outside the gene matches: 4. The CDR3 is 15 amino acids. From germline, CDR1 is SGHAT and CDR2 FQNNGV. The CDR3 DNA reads TGTGCCAGCAGCTTTACGCTAGCGGGACAAGAGACCCAGTACTTC. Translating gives CASSFTLAGQETQYF.

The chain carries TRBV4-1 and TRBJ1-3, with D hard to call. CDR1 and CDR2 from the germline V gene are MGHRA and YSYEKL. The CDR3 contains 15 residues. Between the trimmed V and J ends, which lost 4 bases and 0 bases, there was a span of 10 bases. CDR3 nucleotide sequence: TGCGCCAGCAGCCCCGTGGTCGGCTCTGGAAACACCATATATTTT. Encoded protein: CASSPVVGSGNTIYF.

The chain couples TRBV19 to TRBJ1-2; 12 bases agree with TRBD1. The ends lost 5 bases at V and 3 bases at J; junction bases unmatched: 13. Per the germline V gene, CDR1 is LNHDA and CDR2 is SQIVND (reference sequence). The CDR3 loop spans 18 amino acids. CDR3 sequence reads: CASSDLRDRGRSYYGYTF. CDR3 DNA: TGTGCCAGTAGTGACCTCCGGGACAGGGGGCGAAGTTACTATGGCTACACCTTC.

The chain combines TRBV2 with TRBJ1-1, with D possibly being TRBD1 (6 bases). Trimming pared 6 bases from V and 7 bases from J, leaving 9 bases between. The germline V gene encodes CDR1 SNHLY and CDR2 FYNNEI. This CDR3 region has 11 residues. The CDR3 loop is CASRGASEAFF. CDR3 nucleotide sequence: TGTGCCAGCAGGGGGGCGAGTGAAGCTTTCTTT.

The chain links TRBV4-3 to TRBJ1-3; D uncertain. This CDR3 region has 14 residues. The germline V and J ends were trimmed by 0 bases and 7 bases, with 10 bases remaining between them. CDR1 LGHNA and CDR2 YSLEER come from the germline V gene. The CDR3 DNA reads TGCGCCAGCAGCCAAGATCTCGGACTCAACACCATATATTTT. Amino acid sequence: CASSQDLGLNTIYF.

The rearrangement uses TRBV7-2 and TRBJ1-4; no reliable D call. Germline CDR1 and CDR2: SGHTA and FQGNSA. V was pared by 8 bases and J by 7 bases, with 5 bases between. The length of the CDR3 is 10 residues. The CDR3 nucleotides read TGTGCCAGCGGCGGTGAAAAACTGTTTTTT. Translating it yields CASGGEKLFF.